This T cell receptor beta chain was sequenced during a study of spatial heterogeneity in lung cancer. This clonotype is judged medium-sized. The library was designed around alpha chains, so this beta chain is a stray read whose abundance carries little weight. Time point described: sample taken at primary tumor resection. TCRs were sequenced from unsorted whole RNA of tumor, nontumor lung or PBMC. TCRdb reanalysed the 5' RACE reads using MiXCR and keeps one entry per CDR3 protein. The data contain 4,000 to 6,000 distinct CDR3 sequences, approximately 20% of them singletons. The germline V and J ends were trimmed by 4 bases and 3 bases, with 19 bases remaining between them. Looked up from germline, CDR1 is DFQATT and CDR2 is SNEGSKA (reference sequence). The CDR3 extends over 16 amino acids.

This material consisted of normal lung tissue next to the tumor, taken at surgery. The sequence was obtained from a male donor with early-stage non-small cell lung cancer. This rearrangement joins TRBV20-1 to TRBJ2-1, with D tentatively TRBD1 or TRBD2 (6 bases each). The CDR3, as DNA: TGCAGTGCTAAGGCCCTCTTGGGGGGCGGCTACAATGAGCAGTTCTTC. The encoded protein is CSAKALLGGGYNEQFF.